The 18 T cell receptor beta chains given below trace back to one sample, sequenced in a study of tumor and adjacent non-tumor tissue in lung cancer. TCRbeta libraries were built with three rounds of nested PCR, modified from ARM-PCR. TCRdb ran MiXCR on the multiplex PCR reads and lists one entry per CDR3 protein. The table shows about 93,000 distinct CDR3 sequences, with roughly 62% occurring only once. RNA was extracted from bulk tissue without any cell sorting. The specimen sequenced was lung tumor tissue. The receptors derive from a man aged 65-85 years with non-small cell lung cancer.

This clonotype occurred many times. J is TRBJ1-1 and V is TRBV28, with TRBD1 identical over 9 bases. V shed 5 bases and J 12 bases; nucleotides not matched to a gene: 4. The CDR3 contains 11 residues. Germline V gene lookup returns CDR1 MDHEN and CDR2 SYDVKM. The CDR3 DNA sequence: TGTGCCAGCAGTCAGGACAGGGGACCTTTCTTT. It specifies CASSQDRGPFF.

This clonotype was recorded many times. J is TRBJ2-7 and V is TRBV4-1; weak D call: TRBD1 (6 bases). CDR1 and CDR2 from the germline V gene are MGHRA and YSYEKL. The CDR3 has 14 amino acids. Between the trimmed V and J ends, which lost 3 bases and 0 bases, there was a span of 9 bases. The CDR3 protein is CASSQYRDSYEQYF. CDR3 nucleotide sequence: TGCGCCAGCAGCCAGTACAGGGACTCCTACGAGCAGTACTTC.

Remarks on this clonotype: At one end the junction does not follow the germline gene, possibly because of a read error. The rearrangement joins TRBV6-2 or TRBV6-3 to TRBJ1-5, with D tentatively TRBD1 (5 bases). Germline V CDR1 and CDR2: MNHEY, SVGEGT. This CDR3 region has 14 residues. This chain's CDR3 is CASSLIGGNQPQHF. The CDR3 DNA follows: TGCGCCAGCAGCTTGATAGGGGGCAATCAGCCCCAGCATTTT.

About this clonotype itself: Given a much more abundant clone one base away, this may be a read error. This sequence joins TRBV5-6 and TRBJ2-2, with D maybe TRBD2 (5 bases). The CDR3 contains 14 residues. Germline V gives CDR1 SGHDT, CDR2 YYEEEE. Here the CDR3 DNA reads TGTGCCAGCACCCGGGGTCCGAACATCGGGGAGCTGTTTTTT. The encoded protein is CASTRGPNIGELFF.

This clonotype was detected ten times or more. The chain couples TRBV29-1 to TRBJ2-1, with a tentative D call TRBD1 (6 bases). Germline V CDR1 and CDR2: SQVTM, ANQGSEA. V was pared by 1 base and J by 10 bases, with 14 bases between. CDR3 length: 13 amino acids. The CDR3 nucleotides read TGCAGCGTTGAAGCCAGGGGATTTCTCGAGCAGTTCTTC. Translating it yields CSVEARGFLEQFF.

This clonotype turned up a few times. This may arise from a read error, as a much more abundant clone is one base away. The gene calls are TRBV6-1 and TRBJ2-3; TRBD1 matches at 8 bases. The CDR3 loop spans 13 amino acids. V shed 5 bases and J 7 bases; nucleotides not matched to a gene: 5. Looked up from germline, CDR1 is MNHNS and CDR2 is SASEGT. The CDR3 reads CASSLDREYTQYF. CDR3 bases: TGTGCCAGCAGTCTGGACAGGGAATATACGCAGTATTTT.

A word on this clonotype: Given the absence of the conserved phenylalanine or tryptophan at the CDR3 end, a read error is likely. The limits of the CDR3 on the DNA are not certain, so only TCRdb's listed CDR3 is given. The chain uses TRBV11-2 and TRBJ2-7; the table gives TRBD1 as D, unverified against the DNA. Germline CDR1 and CDR2: SGHAT and FQNNGV. A total of 15 residues make up the CDR3, ends included. CDR3 residues: CASNLGGQGLFGQYS.

A remark on this clonotype: This could be a read error, since a much larger clone is one nucleotide away. The chain combines TRBV6-6 with TRBJ2-7; weak D call: TRBD2 (6 bases). The CDR3 loop spans 15 amino acids. The V gene's germline CDR1 is MNHNY and CDR2 SVGAGI (reference sequence). The CDR3 sequence is CANSPPFGGTNEQYF. The CDR3 region has the DNA TGTGCCAACAGTCCCCCTTTTGGCGGGACCAACGAGCAGTACTTC.

Worth noting for this clonotype: At one end, the junction sequence differs from germline, possibly due to a read error. The chain uses TRBV4-1 and TRBJ2-1, with 10 nucleotides matching TRBD2. Germline lookup yields CDR1 MGHRA and CDR2 YSYEKL. The CDR3 spans 17 residues. DNA of the CDR3: TGCGCCAGCAACCAAGAAGGAGCGGGAGGGCGCCCTCATGAACAGTTCTTC. Its protein product is CASNQEGAGGRPHEQFF.

The chain couples TRBV11-2 to TRBJ2-1, with D possibly called TRBD1 or TRBD2 (6 bases each). Trimming cost V 1 base and J 5 bases, with 21 bases left between them. The germline CDR1 and CDR2 sequences are SGHAT and FQNNGV. CDR3 size: 18 residues. The CDR3 coding sequence is TGTGCCAGCAGCTTAGCCCGACGGGCTGGGGGGCAGGACAATGAGCAGTTCTTC. Translating it yields CASSLARRAGGQDNEQFF.

Details on this clonotype: The junction departs from the called germline gene at one end, perhaps through a read error. V is TRBV11-2 and J is TRBJ2-7; D is unclear. Per germline, CDR1 SGHAT and CDR2 FQNNGV. This CDR3 is built from 12 residues. Here the CDR3 DNA reads TGTTACAGCAGCGTTAGCTCCTACAAGCAGTGCTTC. This sequence encodes CYSSVSSYKQCF. Combining the CDR3 with reference TRBV11-2 and TRBJ2-7 gives the whole variable domain EAGVAQSPRYKIIEKRQSVAFWCNPISGHATLYWYQQILGQGPKLLIQFQNNGVVDDSQLPKDRFSAERLKGVDSTLKIQPAKLEDSAVYLCYSSVSSYKQCFGPGTRLTVT.

To note about this clonotype: An end of the junction does not agree with germline; a read error may underlie this. V is TRBV6-4 and J is TRBJ1-2; D gene ambiguous. Germline V gives CDR1 MRHNA, CDR2 SNTAGT. The CDR3 consists of 13 residues. The CDR3 loop reads CANSHTMDGGYTF. CDR3 bases: TGTGCCAACAGTCACACGATGGACGGTGGCTACACCTTC.

Points on this clonotype: A junction end diverges from the germline sequence, so it may reflect a read error. J is TRBJ2-7 and V is TRBV11-1; 11 bases align to TRBD2. The length of the CDR3 is 15 residues. Germline CDR1 is SGHAT and CDR2 is FQDESV (reference sequence). The CDR3 nucleotides read TGCGTCAGCAGCTTAGGACTAGCGGGCTCCTACGAGCAGTACTTC. It is translated as CVSSLGLAGSYEQYF.

V is TRBV7-2 and J is TRBJ1-5, with TRBD1 as a possible D gene (6 bases). The CDR3 has 14 amino acids. V was pared by 5 bases and J by 2 bases, with 10 bases between. Looked up from germline, CDR1 is SGHTA and CDR2 is FQGNSA. DNA of the CDR3: TGTGCCAGCAGCGTAAGGGGGGGCAATCAGCCCCAGCATTTT. As protein: CASSVRGGNQPQHF.

In the case of this clonotype: One end of the junction varies from germline; a read error may be responsible. The rearrangement uses TRBV4-1 and TRBJ2-5; D might be TRBD1 (6 bases). Per the germline V gene, CDR1 is MGHRA and CDR2 is YSYEKL. CDR3 size: 15 residues. DNA for the CDR3: TGTGCCAGCAGCCAAGTGGTCAGCAGGGGTGAGTCCCAGTGCTTC. As protein: CASSQVVSRGESQCF.

As for this clonotype: A much larger clone differs by one base, so this may be a read error. This chain links TRBV29-1 with TRBJ1-2; the D is unclear. The germline CDR1 and CDR2 sequences are SQVTM and ANQGSEA. Trimming pared 4 bases from V and 5 bases from J, leaving 8 bases between. This CDR3 is 11 amino acids long. The CDR3 DNA reads as TGCAGCGTTGGCGTGGTTTATGGCTACACCTTC. This sequence encodes CSVGVVYGYTF. The entire variable domain, with the rest obtained from reference TRBV29-1 and TRBJ1-2, is as follows: SAVISQKPSRDICQRGTSLTIQCQVDSQVTMMFWYRQQPGQSLTLIATANQGSEATYESGFVIDKFPISRPNLTFSTLTVSNMSPEDSSIYLCSVGVVYGYTFGSGTRLTVV.

This clonotype was observed a single time. One base away lies a much larger clone, so this may be a sequencing read error. The chain has TRBV10-3 and TRBJ2-3, with D possibly called TRBD1 or TRBD2 (6 bases each). The CDR3 length is 15 residues. Per the germline V gene, CDR1 is ENHRY and CDR2 is SYGVKD. The CDR3 reads CAIGDGGRQADTQYF. DNA of the CDR3: TGTGCCATCGGTGATGGGGGGCGTCAGGCAGATACGCAGTATTTT.

On this clonotype: A junction boundary mismatches the germline segment, possibly from a read error. The chain carries TRBV11-1 and TRBJ2-3; D perhaps matches TRBD2 (6 bases). The CDR3 has 13 residues. Germline CDR1 SGHAT, CDR2 FQDESV (reference sequence). CDR3 amino acids: CVSSIPGEDTQYF. The CDR3 DNA is TGTGTCAGCAGCATCCCGGGGGAAGATACGCAGTATTTT.